One sample yielded the 25 T cell receptor beta chains listed below, sequenced in a study of blood T cell repertoires in COVID-19. Assay used: immunoSEQ multiplex PCR; TCRdb lists only in-frame clones, some missing. The table shows approximately 330,000 clones, with 87% occurring only once. Sequences were obtained from peripheral blood. The receptors were sampled from a man aged 25 to 45 with COVID-19, enrolled during active disease.

This clone was seen a few times. V and J are TRBV30 and TRBJ2-3, with D unclear. V lost 6 bases and J 2 bases, leaving 9 bases between the germline ends. The V gene's germline CDR1 is GTSNPN and CDR2 SVGIG (reference sequence). The CDR3 covers 12 residues. The CDR3 coding sequence is TGTGCCTGTGGCCAGGACACAGATACGCAGTATTTT. As protein: CACGQDTDTQYF.

The rearrangement joins TRBV28 to TRBJ2-3, with 7 bases matching TRBD2. Losses at the gene ends were 6 bases for V and 6 bases for J; bases not matched to a gene: 6. This CDR3 comprises 13 residues. Germline assignment: CDR1 MDHEN and CDR2 SYDVKM. The CDR3 loop is CASSPGREDTQYF. As DNA, the CDR3 is TGTGCCAGCAGCCCGGGGAGGGAGGATACGCAGTATTTT.

The V call is TRBV10-3, the J call TRBJ1-2; D is unclear. Germline values: CDR1 ENHRY, CDR2 SYGVKD. Trimming pared 8 bases from V and 6 bases from J, leaving 13 bases between. This CDR3 comprises 12 residues. CDR3 sequence: CAIGRNLDGYTF. The CDR3 DNA is TGTGCCATCGGGAGGAATTTAGATGGCTACACCTTC.

The CDR3 DNA reads TGTGCCAGCAGCTGGACGGGAGGACTCAACACCGGGGAGCTGTTTTTT. This gives the protein CASSWTGGLNTGELFF. J is TRBJ2-2 and V is TRBV9; 7 nucleotides match TRBD2. The germline V gene has CDR1 SGDLS and CDR2 YYNGEE. Losses at the gene ends were 4 bases for V and 2 bases for J; bases not matched to a gene: 8. The CDR3 consists of 16 residues.

The chain's CDR3 is CASSNRTSGSYEQYF. The CDR3 bases are TGTGCCAGCAGCAACCGGACTAGCGGTTCTTACGAGCAGTACTTC. The chain employs TRBV12-1 and TRBJ2-7; TRBD2, the table's D call, was not compared with the DNA. TRBV12-1 is a recognized pseudogene. This CDR3 spans 15 amino acids.

V is TRBV28 and J is TRBJ1-6; D uncertain. The ends were cut back, 5 bases at V and 0 bases at J, with 14 bases in the middle. Germline values: CDR1 MDHEN, CDR2 SYDVKM. The CDR3 extends over 17 amino acids. The CDR3 DNA sequence: TGTGCCAGCAGTCCCCGGGCTGGGAGCTCCTATAATTCACCCCTCCACTTT. It codes for CASSPRAGSSYNSPLHF.

V and J are TRBV2 and TRBJ1-2; the match to TRBD1 covers 8 bases. The germline V gene has CDR1 SNHLY and CDR2 FYNNEI. This CDR3 has 13 residues. The junction had 7 bases not matched to a gene; V was cut back by 5 bases and J by 8 bases. Written as DNA, the CDR3 is TGTGCCAGCAGTTTAGGACAGGGAGTAGGCTACACCTTC. Amino acids: CASSLGQGVGYTF.

The chain uses TRBV19 and TRBJ1-1; D might be TRBD1 (6 bases). The CDR3 has 13 amino acids. The V gene's germline CDR1 is LNHDA and CDR2 SQIVND (reference sequence). Trimming removed 6 bases from V and 1 base from J, with 9 bases in between. CDR3 residues: CASSVRGNTEAFF. The DNA for the CDR3 is TGTGCCAGTAGCGTCAGGGGGAACACTGAAGCTTTCTTT.

The chain combines TRBV3-1 (or the pseudogene TRBV3-2) with TRBJ2-5; TRBD2 aligns across 11 bases. V lost 0 bases to trimming and J lost 2 bases; unmatched junction nucleotides: 11. The CDR3 length is 19 residues. Per germline, CDR1 LGHDT and CDR2 YNNKEL (reference sequence). The CDR3 coding sequence is TGTGCCAGCAGCCAAGAATCTGGGAGGACTAGCGGGTTTCAAGAGACCCAGTACTTC. Protein sequence: CASSQESGRTSGFQETQYF.

V gene TRBV5-1 combines with J gene TRBJ1-6; no firm D call. CDR1 is SGHRS and CDR2 is YFSETQ in the germline V gene. There are 14 residues in the CDR3. Trimming took 0 bases from V and 7 from J, leaving 8 bases between them. The CDR3 reads CASSLGTGNSPLHF. The CDR3 region has the DNA TGCGCCAGCAGCTTGGGGACGGGGAATTCACCCCTCCACTTT.

This clone appeared a single time. This chain links TRBV6-5 with TRBJ1-2; 7 nucleotides match TRBD1. Losses at the gene ends were 4 bases for V and 0 bases for J; bases not matched to a gene: 8. The germline gives CDR1 MNHEY, CDR2 SVGAGI. The CDR3 is made up of 16 amino acids. The DNA for the CDR3 is TGTGCCAGCAGTTTCGACAGGGTAAAGACTAACTATGGCTACACCTTC. Translation: CASSFDRVKTNYGYTF.

The V gene is TRBV9, the J gene TRBJ2-3; 8 nucleotides align to TRBD1. The CDR3 is 14 residues long. Germline lookup yields CDR1 SGDLS and CDR2 YYNGEE. J lost 4 bases, V lost 4 bases, and 5 bases had no gene match. CDR3 residues: CASSPTGAADTQYF. CDR3 nucleotide sequence: TGTGCCAGCAGCCCGACAGGGGCGGCAGATACGCAGTATTTT.

The chain couples TRBV28 to TRBJ2-2, with TRBD2 as a possible D gene (5 bases). Trimming left V 7 bases short and J 0 bases short, with 15 bases between. The CDR3 totals 16 residues. CDR1 and CDR2 (germline): MDHEN, SYDVKM. In DNA, the CDR3 is TGTGCCAGCACCCCGTGGAGGCAGGCGAACACCGGGGAGCTGTTTTTT. As protein: CASTPWRQANTGELFF.

V and J are TRBV9 and TRBJ2-2; D may be TRBD2 (5 bases). With 3 bases removed from V and 3 bases from J, the gap between germline ends came to 9 bases. CDR3 length equals 14 residues. Per the germline V gene, CDR1 is SGDLS and CDR2 is YYNGEE. The CDR3 reads CASSGRTDTGELFF. CDR3 in DNA: TGTGCCAGCAGCGGAAGGACTGACACCGGGGAGCTGTTTTTT.

J is TRBJ2-2 and V is TRBV5-1; TRBD1 is a possible D gene (5 bases). This CDR3 is built from 14 residues. V shed 4 bases and J shed 2 bases, with 9 bases lying between them. Germline CDR1 and CDR2: SGHRS and YFSETQ. CDR3 DNA: TGCGCCAGCAGCCCCGGACACAACACCGGGGAGCTGTTTTTT. Protein sequence: CASSPGHNTGELFF.

The rearrangement joins TRBV7-9 to TRBJ2-7; TRBD2 might be the D (5 bases). The CDR3 consists of 17 residues. CDR1 is SEHNR, CDR2 FQNEAQ, per germline (reference sequence). The V and J ends lost 2 bases and 4 bases respectively, with 21 bases between them. CDR3 protein: CASSLKYSEGVGYEQYF. The CDR3 nucleotides are TGTGCCAGCAGCTTAAAGTATAGTGAGGGAGTTGGATACGAGCAGTACTTC.

The genes are TRBV6-2 or TRBV6-3 and TRBJ2-5, with TRBD1 identical over 9 bases. The germline V gene has CDR1 MNHEY and CDR2 SVGEGT. J was trimmed by 7 bases and V by 4 bases; bases with no gene match: 13. This CDR3 contains 16 residues. CDR3: CASSLFGTGLAPTQYF. The CDR3 DNA reads TGTGCCAGCAGTTTGTTCGGGACAGGGCTCGCTCCGACCCAGTACTTC.

The DNA for the CDR3 is TGTGCCAGCAGCTTGGTAGGTTCAGGTGATGGTTACTATGGCTACACCTTC. Translation gives CASSLVGSGDGYYGYTF. This sequence joins TRBV5-6 and TRBJ1-2; no reliable D call. The CDR3 runs 17 residues. Trimming shortened V by 0 bases and J by 3 bases, and 18 bases separated the two germline ends. Per the germline V gene, CDR1 is SGHDT and CDR2 is YYEEEE. Drawing the rest from reference TRBV5-6 and TRBJ1-2, the complete variable domain is DAGVTQSPTHLIKTRGQQVTLRCSPKSGHDTVSWYQQALGQGPQFIFQYYEEEERQRGNFPDRFSGHQFPNYSSELNVNALLLGDSALYLCASSLVGSGDGYYGYTFGSGTRLTVV.

The V gene is TRBV27, the J gene TRBJ1-5; TRBD1 is a possible D gene (5 bases). With 6 bases removed from V and 0 bases from J, the gap between germline ends came to 21 bases. Germline loops: CDR1 MNHEY, CDR2 SMNVEV (reference sequence). CDR3 size: 18 residues. CDR3 bases: TGTGCCAGCAGATCCATCGGGGGTCCGAGCGGTAGCAATCAGCCCCAGCATTTT. This encodes CASRSIGGPSGSNQPQHF.

The chain links TRBV10-2 to TRBJ2-3, with TRBD2 identical over 9 bases. CDR1 is WSHSY and CDR2 is SAAADI in the germline V gene. CDR3 size: 15 residues. The V segment lost 5 bases and the J segment 3 bases; nucleotides outside the gene matches: 6. The CDR3 DNA follows: TGCGCCAGCAGTAACGGACTAGCGCGTACAGATACGCAGTATTTT. It translates to CASSNGLARTDTQYF.

With respect to this clone: One end of the junction does not line up with germline, which may come from a read error. V and J are TRBV7-2 and TRBJ1-2, with TRBD1 identical over 7 bases. Germline V CDR1 and CDR2: SGHTA, FQGNSA. There are 15 residues in the CDR3. The CDR3 DNA reads TGTGCCAGCAGCCTACAGGGGATGGGCGGTGGTGGCCACACCTTC. Residues: CASSLQGMGGGGHTF.

The chain joins TRBV27 to TRBJ2-2, with 8 bases identical to TRBD1. J was trimmed by 4 bases and V by 3 bases; bases with no gene match: 10. The CDR3 length is 17 residues. The germline V gene encodes CDR1 MNHEY and CDR2 SMNVEV (reference sequence). The CDR3 DNA is TGTGCCAGCAGTTTCCCGACGGGGACAGGCCTCACCGGGGAGCTGTTTTTT. Translation: CASSFPTGTGLTGELFF.

This clone was observed once. The chain carries TRBV5-1 and TRBJ2-5; TRBD1 aligns across 8 bases. V lost 4 bases, J lost 1 base, and 3 bases stayed unmatched. The length of the CDR3 is 14 residues. The V gene's germline CDR1 is SGHRS and CDR2 YFSETQ. CDR3 residues: CASSRGQVQETQYF. The DNA for the CDR3 is TGCGCCAGCAGCCGGGGACAGGTCCAAGAGACCCAGTACTTC.

The table lists this clone with a count of one. This chain uses TRBV3-1 (or the pseudogene TRBV3-2) with TRBJ2-3; 8 bases agree with TRBD2. The CDR3 extends over 14 amino acids. V lost 4 bases and J lost 8; bases outside the gene matches: 8. Germline assignment: CDR1 LGHDT and CDR2 YNNKEL (reference sequence). The CDR3 spells CASSPVLAGSTQYF. CDR3 nucleotides: TGTGCCAGCAGCCCAGTGTTAGCGGGAAGTACGCAGTATTTT.

About this clone itself: The same CDR3 can be traced to other DNA sequences in this sample. The chain employs TRBV29-1 and TRBJ2-7; D might be TRBD1 (6 bases). This CDR3 is 10 amino acids long. Trimming cost V 7 bases and J 4 bases, with 8 bases left between them. CDR1 SQVTM and CDR2 ANQGSEA come from the germline V gene. CDR3 residues: CSAGDYEQYF. In nucleotides, the CDR3 is TGCAGCGCAGGGGATTACGAGCAGTACTTC.